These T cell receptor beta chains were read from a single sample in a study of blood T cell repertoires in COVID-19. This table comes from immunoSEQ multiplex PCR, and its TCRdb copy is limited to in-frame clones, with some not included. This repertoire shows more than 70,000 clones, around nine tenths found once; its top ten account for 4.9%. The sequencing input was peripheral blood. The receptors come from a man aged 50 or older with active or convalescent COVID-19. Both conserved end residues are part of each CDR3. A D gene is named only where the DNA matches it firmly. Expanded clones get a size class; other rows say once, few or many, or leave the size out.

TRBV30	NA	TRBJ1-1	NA	CAWKANTEAFF	TGTGCCTGGAAAGCGAACACTGAAGCTTTCTTT
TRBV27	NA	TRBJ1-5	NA	CASSYGGAGDQPQHF	TGTGCCAGCAGTTATGGGGGGGCGGGGGATCAGCCCCAGCATTTT
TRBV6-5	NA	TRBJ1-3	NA	CAGAGLSGNTIYF	TGTGCCGGGGCAGGGCTCTCTGGAAACACCATATATTTT
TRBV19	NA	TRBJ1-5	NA	CASSSRQYPLGNQPQHF	TGTGCCAGTAGTTCACGACAGTACCCCCTCGGCAATCAGCCCCAGCATTTT
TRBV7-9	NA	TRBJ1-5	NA	CASSLGQVNQPQHF	TGTGCCAGCAGCTTAGGACAGGTAAATCAGCCCCAGCATTTT
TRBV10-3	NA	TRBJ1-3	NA	CATIDSTSGNTIYF	TGTGCCACCATCGACAGTACCTCTGGAAACACCATATATTTT
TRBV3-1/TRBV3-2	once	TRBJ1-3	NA	CASSQITGISGNTIYF	TGTGCCAGCAGCCAAATCACAGGGATCTCTGGAAACACCATATATTTT
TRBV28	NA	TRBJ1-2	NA	CASSPTKYGYTF	TGTGCCAGCAGTCCAACAAAATATGGCTACACCTTC
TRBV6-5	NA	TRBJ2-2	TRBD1	CASTPTGVDTGELFF	TGTGCCAGCACCCCCACAGGGGTGGACACCGGGGAGCTGTTTTTT
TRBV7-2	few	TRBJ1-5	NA	CASSFSGDGNQPQHF	TGTGCCAGCAGCTTTTCAGGGGATGGCAATCAGCCCCAGCATTTT
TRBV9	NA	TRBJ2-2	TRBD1	CASSLAGQGAVGELFF	TGTGCCAGCAGCCTTGCAGGGCAGGGGGCTGTCGGGGAGCTGTTTTTT
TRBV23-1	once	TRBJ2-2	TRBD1	CASSLLGEQGERTGELFF	TGCGCCAGCAGTCTATTAGGGGAACAGGGGGAGCGCACCGGGGAGCTGTTTTTT
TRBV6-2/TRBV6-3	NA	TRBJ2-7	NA	CASSYSAGGFSYEQYF	TGTGCCAGCAGTTACTCGGCAGGAGGCTTCTCCTACGAGCAGTACTTC
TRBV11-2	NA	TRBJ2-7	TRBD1	CASSFGTGGSYEQYF	TGTGCCAGCAGCTTTGGGACAGGGGGCTCCTACGAGCAGTACTTC
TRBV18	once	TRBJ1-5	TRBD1	CASSPSGTGNNQPQHF	TGTGCCAGCTCACCTTCCGGGACAGGGAACAATCAGCCCCAGCATTTT
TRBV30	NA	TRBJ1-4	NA	CAWSQGVGEKLFF	TGTGCCTGGAGTCAAGGGGTTGGGGAAAAACTGTTTTTT
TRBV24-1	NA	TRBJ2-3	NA	CATSDTGIGLTDTQYF	TGTGCCACCAGTGATACCGGGATAGGGCTCACGGATACGCAGTATTTT
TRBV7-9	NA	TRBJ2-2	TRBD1	CASSSDRGGSFTGELFF	TGTGCCAGCAGCTCGGACAGGGGAGGTTCTTTTACCGGGGAGCTGTTTTTT
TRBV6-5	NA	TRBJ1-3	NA	CASSYSGDLLGNTIYF	TGTGCCAGCAGTTACTCGGGGGACTTGCTCGGAAACACCATATATTTT
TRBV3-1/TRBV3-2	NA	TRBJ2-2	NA	CASSQEEGGATGELFF	TGTGCCAGCAGCCAAGAGGAGGGTGGGGCCACCGGGGAGCTGTTTTTT
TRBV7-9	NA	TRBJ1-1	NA	CASSLSEVNTEAFF	TGTGCCAGCAGCTTATCAGAGGTGAACACTGAAGCTTTCTTT
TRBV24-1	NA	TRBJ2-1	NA	CATSTQGNNEQFF	TGTGCCACCAGTACACAGGGAAACAATGAGCAGTTCTTC
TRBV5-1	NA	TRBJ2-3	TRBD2	CASRSGTSGGVNTQYF	TGCGCCAGCCGATCCGGGACTAGCGGGGGGGTGAATACGCAGTATTTT
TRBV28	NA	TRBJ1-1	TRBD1	CASSLDRAMNTEAFF	TGTGCCAGCAGCCTGGACAGGGCCATGAACACTGAAGCTTTCTTT
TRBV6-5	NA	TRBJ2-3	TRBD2	CASSPAGGRNTQYF	TGTGCCAGCAGTCCAGCGGGGGGGAGAAATACGCAGTATTTT
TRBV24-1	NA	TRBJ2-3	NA	CATSDPTLGVSGTQYF	TGTGCCACCAGTGATCCAACACTAGGCGTATCCGGTACGCAGTATTTT